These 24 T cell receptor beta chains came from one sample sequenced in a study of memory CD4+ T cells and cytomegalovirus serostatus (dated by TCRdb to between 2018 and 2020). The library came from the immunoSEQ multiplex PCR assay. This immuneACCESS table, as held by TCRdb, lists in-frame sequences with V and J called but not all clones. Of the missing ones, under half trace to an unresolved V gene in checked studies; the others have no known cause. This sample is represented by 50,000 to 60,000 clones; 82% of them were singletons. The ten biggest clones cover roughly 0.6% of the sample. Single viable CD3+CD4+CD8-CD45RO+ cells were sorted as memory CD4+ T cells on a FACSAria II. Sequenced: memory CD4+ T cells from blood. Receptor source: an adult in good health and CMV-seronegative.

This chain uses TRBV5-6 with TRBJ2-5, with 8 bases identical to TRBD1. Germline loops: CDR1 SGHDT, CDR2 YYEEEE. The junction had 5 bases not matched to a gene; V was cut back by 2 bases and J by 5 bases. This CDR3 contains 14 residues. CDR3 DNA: TGTGCCAGCAGCTTCGGACAGGGCTGGGAGACCCAGTACTTC. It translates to CASSFGQGWETQYF.

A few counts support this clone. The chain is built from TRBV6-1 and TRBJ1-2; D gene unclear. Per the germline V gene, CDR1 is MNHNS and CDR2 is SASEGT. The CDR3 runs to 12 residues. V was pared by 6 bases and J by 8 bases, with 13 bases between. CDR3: CASRLDWRGYTF. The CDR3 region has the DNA TGTGCCAGCAGACTTGACTGGAGGGGCTACACCTTC.

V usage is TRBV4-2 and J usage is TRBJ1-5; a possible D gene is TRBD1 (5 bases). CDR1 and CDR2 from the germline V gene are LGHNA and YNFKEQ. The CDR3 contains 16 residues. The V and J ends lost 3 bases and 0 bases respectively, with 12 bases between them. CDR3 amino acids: CASSHGGTDSNQPQHF. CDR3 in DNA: TGTGCCAGCAGCCACGGTGGGACTGATAGCAATCAGCCCCAGCATTTT.

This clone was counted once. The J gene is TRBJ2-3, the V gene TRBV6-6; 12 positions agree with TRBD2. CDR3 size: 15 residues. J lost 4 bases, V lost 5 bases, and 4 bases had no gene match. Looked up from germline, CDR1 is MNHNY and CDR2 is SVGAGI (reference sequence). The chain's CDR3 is CASSGTSGGPDTQYF. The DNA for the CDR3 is TGTGCCAGCAGTGGAACTAGCGGGGGGCCAGATACGCAGTATTTT.

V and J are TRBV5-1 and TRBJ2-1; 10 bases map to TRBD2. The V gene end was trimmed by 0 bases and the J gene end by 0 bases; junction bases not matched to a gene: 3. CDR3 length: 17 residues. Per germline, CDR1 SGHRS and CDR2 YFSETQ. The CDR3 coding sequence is TGCGCCAGCAGCTTGGCGGCTAGCGGGAGCTCCTACAATGAGCAGTTCTTC. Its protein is CASSLAASGSSYNEQFF.

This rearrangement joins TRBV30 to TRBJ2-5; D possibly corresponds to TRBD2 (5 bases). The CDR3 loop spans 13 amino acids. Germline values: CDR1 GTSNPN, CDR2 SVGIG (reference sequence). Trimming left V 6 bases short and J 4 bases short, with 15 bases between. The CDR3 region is CACTESSGETQYF. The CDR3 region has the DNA TGTGCCTGTACAGAATCGAGCGGAGAGACCCAGTACTTC.

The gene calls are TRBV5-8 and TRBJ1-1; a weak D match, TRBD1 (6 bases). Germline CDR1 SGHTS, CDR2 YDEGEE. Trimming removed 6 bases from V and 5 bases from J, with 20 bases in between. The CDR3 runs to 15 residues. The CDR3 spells CASNPVSQGWTEAFF. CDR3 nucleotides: TGTGCCAGCAATCCCGTATCACAGGGTTGGACTGAAGCTTTCTTT.

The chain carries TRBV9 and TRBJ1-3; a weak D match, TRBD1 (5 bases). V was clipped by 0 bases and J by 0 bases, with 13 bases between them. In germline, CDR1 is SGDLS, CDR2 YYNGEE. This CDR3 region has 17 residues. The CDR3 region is CASSVELRAGSGNTIYF. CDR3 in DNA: TGTGCCAGCAGCGTAGAACTCAGGGCGGGCTCTGGAAACACCATATATTTT.

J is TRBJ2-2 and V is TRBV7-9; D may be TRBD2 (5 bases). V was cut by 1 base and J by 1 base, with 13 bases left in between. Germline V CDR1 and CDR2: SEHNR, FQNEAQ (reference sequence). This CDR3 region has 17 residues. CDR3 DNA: TGTGCCAGCAGCTTAGTTATGCGGGCAGGGAACACCGGGGAGCTGTTTTTT. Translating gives CASSLVMRAGNTGELFF.

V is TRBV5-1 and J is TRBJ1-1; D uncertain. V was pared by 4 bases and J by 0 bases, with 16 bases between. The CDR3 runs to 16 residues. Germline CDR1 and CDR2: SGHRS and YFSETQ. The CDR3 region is CASSKDGSLMNTEAFF. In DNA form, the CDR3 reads TGCGCCAGCAGCAAGGACGGCTCCCTTATGAACACTGAAGCTTTCTTT.

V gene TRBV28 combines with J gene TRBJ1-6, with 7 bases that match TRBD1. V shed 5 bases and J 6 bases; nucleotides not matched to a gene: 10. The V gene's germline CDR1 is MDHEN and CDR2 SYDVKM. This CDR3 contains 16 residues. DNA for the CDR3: TGTGCCAGCAGTCCCTCGGGACAGTCCCGTAATTCACCCCTCCACTTT. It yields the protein CASSPSGQSRNSPLHF.

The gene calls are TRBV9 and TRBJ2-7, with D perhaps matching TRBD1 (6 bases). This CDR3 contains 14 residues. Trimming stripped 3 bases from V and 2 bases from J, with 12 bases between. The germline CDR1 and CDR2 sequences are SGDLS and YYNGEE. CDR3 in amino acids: CASSGKGGTYEQYF. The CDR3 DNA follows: TGTGCCAGCAGCGGGAAAGGGGGAACCTACGAGCAGTACTTC.

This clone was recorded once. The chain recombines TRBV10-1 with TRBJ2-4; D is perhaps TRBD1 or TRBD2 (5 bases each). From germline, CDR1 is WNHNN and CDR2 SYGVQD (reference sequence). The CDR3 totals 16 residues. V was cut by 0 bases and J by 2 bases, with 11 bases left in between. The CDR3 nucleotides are TGCGCCAGCAGTGAGTCGAGCTGGGGGACCAAAAACATTCAGTACTTC. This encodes CASSESSWGTKNIQYF.

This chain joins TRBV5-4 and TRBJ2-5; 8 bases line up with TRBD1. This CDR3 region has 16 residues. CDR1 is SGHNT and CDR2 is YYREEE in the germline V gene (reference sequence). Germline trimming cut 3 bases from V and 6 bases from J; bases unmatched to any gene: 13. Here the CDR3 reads CASSSPPGQEAKTQYF. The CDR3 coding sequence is TGTGCCAGCAGCTCCCCTCCGGGACAGGAGGCGAAGACCCAGTACTTC.

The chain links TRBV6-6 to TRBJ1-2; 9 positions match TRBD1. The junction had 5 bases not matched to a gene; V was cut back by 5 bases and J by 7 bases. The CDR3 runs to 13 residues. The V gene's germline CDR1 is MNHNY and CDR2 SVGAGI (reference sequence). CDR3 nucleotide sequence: TGTGCCAGCAGTCCACAGGGGGCGCTTGGCTACACCTTC. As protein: CASSPQGALGYTF.

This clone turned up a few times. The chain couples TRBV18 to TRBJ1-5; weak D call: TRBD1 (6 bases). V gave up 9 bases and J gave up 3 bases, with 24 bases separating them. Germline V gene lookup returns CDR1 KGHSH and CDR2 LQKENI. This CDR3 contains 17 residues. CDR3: CASQRRGQWATNQPQHF. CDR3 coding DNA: TGTGCCAGTCAACGACGGGGGCAGTGGGCCACCAATCAGCCCCAGCATTTT.

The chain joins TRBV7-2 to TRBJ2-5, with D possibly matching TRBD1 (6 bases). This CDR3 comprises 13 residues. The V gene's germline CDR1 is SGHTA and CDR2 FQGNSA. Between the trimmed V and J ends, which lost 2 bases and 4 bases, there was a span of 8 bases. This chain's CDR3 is CASSLQGTETQYF. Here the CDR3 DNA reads TGTGCCAGCAGCTTACAGGGGACAGAGACCCAGTACTTC.

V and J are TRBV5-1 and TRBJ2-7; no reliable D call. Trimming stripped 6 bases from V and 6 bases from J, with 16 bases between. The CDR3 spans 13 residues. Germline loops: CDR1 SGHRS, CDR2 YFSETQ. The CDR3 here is CASKSGPGLEQYF. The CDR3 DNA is TGCGCCAGCAAATCAGGCCCCGGTCTCGAGCAGTACTTC.

The CDR3: CASSSRQGSAGTEAFF. CDR3 coding DNA: TGTGCCAGCAGTTCAAGACAGGGATCAGCCGGAACTGAAGCTTTCTTT. The chain carries TRBV27 and TRBJ1-1; TRBD1 matches at 7 bases. There are 16 residues in the CDR3. CDR1 and CDR2 from the germline V gene are MNHEY and SMNVEV (reference sequence). V shed 4 bases, J shed 5 bases, and the junction held 13 bases outside the gene matches.

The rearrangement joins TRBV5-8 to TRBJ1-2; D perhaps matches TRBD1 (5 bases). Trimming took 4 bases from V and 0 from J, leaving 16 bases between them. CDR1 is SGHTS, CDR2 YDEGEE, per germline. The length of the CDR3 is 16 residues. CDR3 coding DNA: TGTGCCAGCAGCCGTAATGGACAACGGGCTAACTATGGCTACACCTTC. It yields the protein CASSRNGQRANYGYTF.

The CDR3 bases are TGCGCCAGCAGCTTGGTTTCGACAGGGGGAGGATCTAACTATGGCTACACCTTC. This translates into CASSLVSTGGGSNYGYTF. The chain employs TRBV5-1 and TRBJ1-2; TRBD1 aligns across 9 bases. Trimming took 0 bases from V and 0 from J; bases not matched to a gene: 9. Germline CDR1 and CDR2: SGHRS and YFSETQ. The CDR3 covers 18 residues.

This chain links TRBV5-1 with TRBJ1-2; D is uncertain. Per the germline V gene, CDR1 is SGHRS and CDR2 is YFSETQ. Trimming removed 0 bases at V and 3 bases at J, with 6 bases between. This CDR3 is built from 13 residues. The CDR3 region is CASSLDGDYGYTF. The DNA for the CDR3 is TGCGCCAGCAGCTTGGACGGAGACTATGGCTACACCTTC.

In nucleotides, the CDR3 is TGTGCCAGCAGTCACAGGAATCAGCCCCAGCATTTT. It is translated as CASSHRNQPQHF. This sequence joins TRBV27 and TRBJ1-5; TRBD1 might be the D (5 bases). The germline CDR1 and CDR2 sequences are MNHEY and SMNVEV (reference sequence). V was cut by 5 bases and J by 4 bases, with 6 bases left in between. The CDR3 has 12 amino acids.

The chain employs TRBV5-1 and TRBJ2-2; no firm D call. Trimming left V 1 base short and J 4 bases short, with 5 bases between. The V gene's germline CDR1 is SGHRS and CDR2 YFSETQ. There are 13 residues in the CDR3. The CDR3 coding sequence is TGCGCCAGCAGCTTGTTTCTCACCGGGGAGCTGTTTTTT. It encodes CASSLFLTGELFF.